This T cell receptor beta chain was identified during a study of cytomegalovirus exposure and HLA in healthy donors. The CDR3 contains 17 residues. The J segment lost 8 bases and the V segment lost 0 bases, leaving 11 bases of the junction unmatched. In germline, CDR1 is MNHNS, CDR2 SASEGT. The study ran its PCR with 60 Vbeta and 13 Jbeta primers. Repertoires were generated with immunoSEQ multiplex PCR, while TCRdb's copy carries only in-frame clones and drops some. The data hold some 170,000 clones, with nearly 80% observed a single time. This receptor was obtained from a middle-aged man in good health and CMV-seropositive. The chain has TRBV6-1 and TRBJ2-2, with 8 bases identical to TRBD2. The specimen sequenced was PBMCs. The DNA of the CDR3 is TGTGCCAGCAGTGAAGCTAACAGCGGGGGTTCGTGGGGGGAGCTGTTTTTT. Encoded protein: CASSEANSGGSWGELFF.